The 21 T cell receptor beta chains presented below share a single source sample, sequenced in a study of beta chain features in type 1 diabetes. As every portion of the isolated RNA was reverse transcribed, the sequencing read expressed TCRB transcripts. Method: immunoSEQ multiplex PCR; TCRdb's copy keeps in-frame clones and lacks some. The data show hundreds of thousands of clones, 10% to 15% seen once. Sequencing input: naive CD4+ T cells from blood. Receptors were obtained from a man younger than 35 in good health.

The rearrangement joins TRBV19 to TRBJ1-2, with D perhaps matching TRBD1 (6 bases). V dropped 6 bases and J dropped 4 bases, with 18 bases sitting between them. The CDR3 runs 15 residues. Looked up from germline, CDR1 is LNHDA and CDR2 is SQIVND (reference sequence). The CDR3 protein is CASSQQTQGGYGYTF. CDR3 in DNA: TGTGCCAGTAGCCAACAGACACAGGGCGGCTATGGCTACACCTTC.

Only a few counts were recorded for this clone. The CDR3 region has the DNA TGTGCCAGCAGTTACTCTCCCGGTCCCGCCTACGAGCAGTACTTC. It yields the protein CASSYSPGPAYEQYF. This chain uses TRBV6-5 with TRBJ2-7; D is uncertain. V lost 0 bases and J lost 2, with 11 bases in between. CDR3 length: 15 residues. Per germline, CDR1 MNHEY and CDR2 SVGAGI.

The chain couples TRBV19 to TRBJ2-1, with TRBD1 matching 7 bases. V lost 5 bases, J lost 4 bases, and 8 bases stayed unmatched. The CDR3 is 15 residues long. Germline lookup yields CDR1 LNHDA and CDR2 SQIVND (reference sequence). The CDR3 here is CASSDGTASYNEQFF. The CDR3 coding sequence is TGTGCCAGTAGTGACGGGACAGCGAGTTACAATGAGCAGTTCTTC.

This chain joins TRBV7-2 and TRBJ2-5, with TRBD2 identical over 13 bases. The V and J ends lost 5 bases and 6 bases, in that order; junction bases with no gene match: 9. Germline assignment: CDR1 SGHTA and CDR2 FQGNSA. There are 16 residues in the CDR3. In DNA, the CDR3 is TGTGCCAGCAGCGCCCGTACTAGCGGGGGGGCGAAGACCCAGTACTTC. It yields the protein CASSARTSGGAKTQYF.

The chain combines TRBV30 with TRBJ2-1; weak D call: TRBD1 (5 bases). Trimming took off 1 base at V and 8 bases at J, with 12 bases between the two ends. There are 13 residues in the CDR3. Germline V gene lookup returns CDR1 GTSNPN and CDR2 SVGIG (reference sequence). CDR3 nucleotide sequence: TGTGCCTGGAGTGATCCCAGGGTCCATGAGCAGTTCTTC. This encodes CAWSDPRVHEQFF.

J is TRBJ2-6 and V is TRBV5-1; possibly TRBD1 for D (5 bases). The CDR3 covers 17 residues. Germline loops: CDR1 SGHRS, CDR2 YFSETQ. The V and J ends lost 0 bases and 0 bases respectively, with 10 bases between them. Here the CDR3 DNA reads TGCGCCAGCAGCTTGGGACAGAAGAGCTCTGGGGCCAACGTCCTGACTTTC. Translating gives CASSLGQKSSGANVLTF.

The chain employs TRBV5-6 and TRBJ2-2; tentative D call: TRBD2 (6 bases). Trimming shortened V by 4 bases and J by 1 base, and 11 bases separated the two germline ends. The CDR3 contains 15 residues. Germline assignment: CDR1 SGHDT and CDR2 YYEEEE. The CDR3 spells CASSKTRLNTGELFF. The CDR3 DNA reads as TGTGCCAGCAGCAAGACTAGACTGAACACCGGGGAGCTGTTTTTT.

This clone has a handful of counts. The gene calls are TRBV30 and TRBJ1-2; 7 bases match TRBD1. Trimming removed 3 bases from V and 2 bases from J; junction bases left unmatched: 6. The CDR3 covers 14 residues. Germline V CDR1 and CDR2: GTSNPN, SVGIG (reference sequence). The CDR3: CAWSPQTGNYGYTF. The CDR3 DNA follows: TGTGCCTGGAGCCCCCAGACAGGGAACTATGGCTACACCTTC. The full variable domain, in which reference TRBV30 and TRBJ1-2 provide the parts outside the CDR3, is SQTIHQWPATLVQPVGSPLSLECTVEGTSNPNLYWYRQAAGRGLQLLFYSVGIGQISSEVPQNLSASRPQDRQFILSSKKLLLSDSGFYLCAWSPQTGNYGYTFGSGTRLTVV.

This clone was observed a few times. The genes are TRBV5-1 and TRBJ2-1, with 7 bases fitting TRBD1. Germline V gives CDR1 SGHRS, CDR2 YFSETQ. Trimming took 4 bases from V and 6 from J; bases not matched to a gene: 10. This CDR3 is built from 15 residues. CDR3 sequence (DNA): TGCGCCAGCAGCAATACAGGGGTTAGGGGCAATGAGCAGTTCTTC. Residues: CASSNTGVRGNEQFF.

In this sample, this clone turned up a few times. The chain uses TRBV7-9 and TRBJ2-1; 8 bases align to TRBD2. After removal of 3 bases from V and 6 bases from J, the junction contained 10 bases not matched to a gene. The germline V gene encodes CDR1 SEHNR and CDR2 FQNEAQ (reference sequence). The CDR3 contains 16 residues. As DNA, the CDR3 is TGTGCCAGCAGCTTGACGGGCGGGAGGCCACGCAATGAGCAGTTCTTC. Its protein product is CASSLTGGRPRNEQFF.

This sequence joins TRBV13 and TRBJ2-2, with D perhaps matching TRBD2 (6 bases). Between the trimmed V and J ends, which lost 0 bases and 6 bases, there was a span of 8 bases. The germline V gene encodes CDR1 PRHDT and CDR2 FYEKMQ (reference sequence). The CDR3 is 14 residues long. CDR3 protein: CASSLGLAAGELFF. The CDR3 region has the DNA TGTGCCAGCAGCTTAGGACTAGCCGCCGGGGAGCTGTTTTTT.

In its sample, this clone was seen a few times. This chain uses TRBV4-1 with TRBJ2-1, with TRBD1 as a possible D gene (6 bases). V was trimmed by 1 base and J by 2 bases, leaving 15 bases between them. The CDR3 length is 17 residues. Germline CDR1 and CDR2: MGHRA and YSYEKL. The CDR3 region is CASSQGGIGQTYNEQFF. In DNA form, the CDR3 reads TGCGCCAGCAGCCAAGGTGGAATAGGACAGACCTACAATGAGCAGTTCTTC.

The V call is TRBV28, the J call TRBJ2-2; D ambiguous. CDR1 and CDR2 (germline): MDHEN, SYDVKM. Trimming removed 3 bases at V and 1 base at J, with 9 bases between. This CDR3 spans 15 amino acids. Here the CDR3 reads CASSFWQENTGELFF. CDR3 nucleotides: TGTGCCAGCAGTTTTTGGCAGGAGAACACCGGGGAGCTGTTTTTT.

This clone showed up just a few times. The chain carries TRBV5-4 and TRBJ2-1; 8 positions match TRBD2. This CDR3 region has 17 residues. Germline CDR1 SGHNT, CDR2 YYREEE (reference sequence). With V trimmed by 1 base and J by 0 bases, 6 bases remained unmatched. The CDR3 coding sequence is TGTGCCAGCAGCTTGTCTCTAGCGGGCTTCTCCTACAATGAGCAGTTCTTC. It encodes CASSLSLAGFSYNEQFF.

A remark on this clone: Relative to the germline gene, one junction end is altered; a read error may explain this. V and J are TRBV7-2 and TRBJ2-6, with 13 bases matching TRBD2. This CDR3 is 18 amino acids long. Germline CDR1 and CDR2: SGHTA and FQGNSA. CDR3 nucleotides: TGTGCCAGCAGTTTAGGGGGACTAGCGGGAACTGGGGCCAACGTCCTGACTTTC. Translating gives CASSLGGLAGTGANVLTF.

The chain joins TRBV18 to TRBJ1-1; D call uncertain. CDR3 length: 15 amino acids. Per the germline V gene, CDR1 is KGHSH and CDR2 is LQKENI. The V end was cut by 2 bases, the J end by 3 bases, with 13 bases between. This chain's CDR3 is CASSPLRQTDTEAFF. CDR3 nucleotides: TGTGCCAGCTCACCATTAAGACAAACTGACACTGAAGCTTTCTTT. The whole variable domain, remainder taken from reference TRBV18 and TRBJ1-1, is NAGVMQNPRHLVRRRGQEARLRCSPMKGHSHVYWYRQLPEEGLKFMVYLQKENIIDESGMPKERFSAEFPKEGPSILRIQQVVRGDSAAYFCASSPLRQTDTEAFFGQGTRLTVV.

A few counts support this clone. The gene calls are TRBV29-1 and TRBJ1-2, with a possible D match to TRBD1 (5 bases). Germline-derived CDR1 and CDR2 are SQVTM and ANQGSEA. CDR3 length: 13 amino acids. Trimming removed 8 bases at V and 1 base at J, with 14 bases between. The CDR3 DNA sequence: TGCAGCCCTAAGGGGAACAGTAACTATGGCTACACCTTC. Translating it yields CSPKGNSNYGYTF.

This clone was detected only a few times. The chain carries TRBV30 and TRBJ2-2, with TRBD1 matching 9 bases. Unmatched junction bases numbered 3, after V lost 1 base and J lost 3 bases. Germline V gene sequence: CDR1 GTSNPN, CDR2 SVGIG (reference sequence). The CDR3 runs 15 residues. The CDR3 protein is CAWSDRGHHTGELFF. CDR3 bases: TGTGCCTGGAGTGACAGGGGGCATCACACCGGGGAGCTGTTTTTT.

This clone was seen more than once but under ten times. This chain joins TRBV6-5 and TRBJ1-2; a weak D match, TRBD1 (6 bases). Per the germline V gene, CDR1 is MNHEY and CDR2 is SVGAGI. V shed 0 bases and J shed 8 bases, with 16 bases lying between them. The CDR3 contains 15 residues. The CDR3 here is CASSYSDSGELGYTF. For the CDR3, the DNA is TGTGCCAGCAGTTACTCCGATTCAGGGGAACTAGGCTACACCTTC.

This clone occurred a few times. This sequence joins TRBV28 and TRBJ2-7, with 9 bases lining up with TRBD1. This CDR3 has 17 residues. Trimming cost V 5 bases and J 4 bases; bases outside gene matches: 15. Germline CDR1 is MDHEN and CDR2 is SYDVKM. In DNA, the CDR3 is TGTGCCAGCAGTGCGTCCCCGGGACAGGGTCGTGAGTACGAGCAGTACTTC. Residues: CASSASPGQGREYEQYF.

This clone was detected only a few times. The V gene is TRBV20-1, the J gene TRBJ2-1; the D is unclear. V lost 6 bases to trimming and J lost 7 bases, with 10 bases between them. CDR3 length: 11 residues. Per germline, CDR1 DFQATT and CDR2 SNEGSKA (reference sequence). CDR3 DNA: TGCAGTGCGTGGAACGGGAATGAGCAGTTCTTC. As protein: CSAWNGNEQFF.